What follows are 5 T cell receptor beta chains derived from one specimen sequenced in a study of cytomegalovirus exposure and HLA in healthy donors. The primer mix had 60 Vbeta and 13 Jbeta primers. Some clones are missing from TCRdb's copy, which holds only in-frame ones; the method was immunoSEQ multiplex PCR. The sample has tens of thousands of clones, 63% seen once. The sequenced sample was PBMCs. These receptors originate from a woman under 40 in good health and CMV-seronegative.

V usage is TRBV7-8 and J usage is TRBJ2-2; 7 nucleotides agree with TRBD1. Germline V gene data show CDR1 as SGHVS and CDR2 as FQNEAQ. The CDR3 is 16 amino acids. V shed 5 bases, J shed 4 bases, and the junction held 10 bases outside the gene matches. The CDR3 coding sequence is TGTGCCAGCAGCGTAAGGGGGCAAGTCGGCACCGGGGAGCTGTTTTTT. This codes for CASSVRGQVGTGELFF.

This clone was seen only a few times. This chain connects TRBV27 to TRBJ1-5; D gene uncertain. Per germline, CDR1 MNHEY and CDR2 SMNVEV (reference sequence). Trimming took 4 bases from V and 3 from J, leaving 16 bases between them. The CDR3 totals 16 residues. The CDR3 spells CASSSTPGLTNQPQHF. The CDR3 bases are TGTGCCAGCAGTTCCACGCCCGGACTTACCAATCAGCCCCAGCATTTT.

This sequence joins TRBV29-1 and TRBJ2-7; 7 bases line up with TRBD2. Germline CDR1 reads SQVTM; CDR2 reads ANQGSEA. The CDR3 runs to 12 residues. The V segment lost 5 bases and the J segment 4 bases; nucleotides outside the gene matches: 5. The CDR3 DNA reads TGCAGCGTTCTAGCGGCCAGTTACGAGCAGTACTTC. Translation: CSVLAASYEQYF.

The chain couples TRBV5-1 to TRBJ2-7, with TRBD1 matching 10 bases. J gave up 4 bases and V 0 bases, and 4 bases lay outside the gene matches. The V gene's germline CDR1 is SGHRS and CDR2 YFSETQ. This CDR3 spans 15 amino acids. CDR3 nucleotide sequence: TGCGCCAGCAGCTTGGGACAGGGGGCAAGGTACGAGCAGTACTTC. This codes for CASSLGQGARYEQYF.

The DNA of the CDR3 is TGTGCCAGCAGCCAAGGAGGCTATAGCAATCAGCCCCAGCATTTT. Translated, it gives CASSQGGYSNQPQHF. J is TRBJ1-5 and V is TRBV14; D unclear. Germline CDR1 reads SGHDN; CDR2 reads FVKESK. The V and J ends lost 1 base and 0 bases respectively, with 7 bases between them. The CDR3 extends over 15 amino acids. Drawing the rest from reference TRBV14 and TRBJ1-5, the complete variable domain is EAGVTQFPSHSVIEKGQTVTLRCDPISGHDNLYWYRRVMGKEIKFLLHFVKESKQDESGMPNNRFLAERTGGTYSTLKVQPAELEDSGVYFCASSQGGYSNQPQHFGDGTRLSIL.